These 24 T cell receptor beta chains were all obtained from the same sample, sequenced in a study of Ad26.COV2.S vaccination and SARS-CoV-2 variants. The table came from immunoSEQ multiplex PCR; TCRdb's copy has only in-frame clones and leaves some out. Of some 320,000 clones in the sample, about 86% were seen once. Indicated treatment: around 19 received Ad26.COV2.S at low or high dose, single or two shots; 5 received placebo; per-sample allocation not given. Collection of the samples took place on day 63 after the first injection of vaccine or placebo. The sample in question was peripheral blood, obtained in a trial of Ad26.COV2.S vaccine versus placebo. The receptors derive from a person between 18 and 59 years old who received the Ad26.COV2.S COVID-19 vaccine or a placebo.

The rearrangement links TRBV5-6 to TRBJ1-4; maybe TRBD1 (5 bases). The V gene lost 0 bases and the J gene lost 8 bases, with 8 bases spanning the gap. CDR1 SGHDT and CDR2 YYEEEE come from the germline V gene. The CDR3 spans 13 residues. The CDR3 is CASSLVGEEKLFF. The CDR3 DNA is TGTGCCAGCAGCTTGGTAGGGGAAGAAAAACTGTTTTTT. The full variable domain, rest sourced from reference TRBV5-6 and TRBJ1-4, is DAGVTQSPTHLIKTRGQQVTLRCSPKSGHDTVSWYQQALGQGPQFIFQYYEEEERQRGNFPDRFSGHQFPNYSSELNVNALLLGDSALYLCASSLVGEEKLFFGSGTQLSVL.

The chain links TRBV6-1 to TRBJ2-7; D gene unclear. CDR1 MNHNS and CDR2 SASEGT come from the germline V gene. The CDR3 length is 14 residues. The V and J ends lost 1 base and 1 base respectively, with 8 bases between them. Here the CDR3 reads CASSEVGISYEQYF. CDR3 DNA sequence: TGTGCCAGCAGTGAAGTAGGTATTTCCTACGAGCAGTACTTC.

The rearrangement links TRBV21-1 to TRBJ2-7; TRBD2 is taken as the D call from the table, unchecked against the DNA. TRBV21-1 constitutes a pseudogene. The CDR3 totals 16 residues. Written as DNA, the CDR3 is TGTGCCAGCAGCAAGGGGCCTAGCGGGGGGACCCACGAGCAGTACTTC. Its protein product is CASSKGPSGGTHEQYF.

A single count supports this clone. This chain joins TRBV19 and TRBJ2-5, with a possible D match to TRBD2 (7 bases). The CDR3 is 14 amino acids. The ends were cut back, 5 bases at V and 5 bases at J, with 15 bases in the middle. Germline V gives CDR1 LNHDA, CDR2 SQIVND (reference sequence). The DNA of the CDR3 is TGTGCCAGTAGTCTGGAGGGGGGGCGGGAGACCCAGTACTTC. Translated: CASSLEGGRETQYF.

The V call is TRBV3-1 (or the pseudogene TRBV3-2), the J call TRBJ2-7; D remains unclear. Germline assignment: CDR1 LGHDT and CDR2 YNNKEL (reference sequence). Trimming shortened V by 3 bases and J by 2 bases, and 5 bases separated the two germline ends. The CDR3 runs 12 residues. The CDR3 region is CASSQRTYEQYF. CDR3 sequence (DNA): TGTGCCAGCAGCCAGCGTACCTACGAGCAGTACTTC.

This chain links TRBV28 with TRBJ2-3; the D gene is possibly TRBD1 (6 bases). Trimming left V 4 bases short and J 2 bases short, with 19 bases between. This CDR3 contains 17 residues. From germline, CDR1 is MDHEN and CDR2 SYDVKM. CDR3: CASSSPRRGQTTDTQYF. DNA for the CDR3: TGTGCCAGCAGTTCCCCCCGCAGGGGCCAGACCACAGATACGCAGTATTTT.

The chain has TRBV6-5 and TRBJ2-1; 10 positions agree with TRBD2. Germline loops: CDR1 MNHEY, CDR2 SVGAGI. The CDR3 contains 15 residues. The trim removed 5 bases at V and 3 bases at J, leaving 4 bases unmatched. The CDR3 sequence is CASSRERGGYNEQFF. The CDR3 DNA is TGTGCCAGCAGTAGAGAGCGGGGGGGCTACAATGAGCAGTTCTTC.

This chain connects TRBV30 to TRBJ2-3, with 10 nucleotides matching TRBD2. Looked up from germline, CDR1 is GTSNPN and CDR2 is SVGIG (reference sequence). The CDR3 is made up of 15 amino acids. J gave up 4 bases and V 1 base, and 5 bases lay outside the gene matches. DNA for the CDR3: TGTGCCTGGAGTGCTGGACTAGCGGAGGCAGATACGCAGTATTTT. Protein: CAWSAGLAEADTQYF.

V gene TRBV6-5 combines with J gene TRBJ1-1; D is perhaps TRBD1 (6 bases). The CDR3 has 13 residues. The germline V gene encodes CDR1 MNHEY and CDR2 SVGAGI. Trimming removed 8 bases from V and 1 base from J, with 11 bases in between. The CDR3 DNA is TGTGCCAGCCAATTGGGACAGAACACTGAAGCTTTCTTT. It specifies CASQLGQNTEAFF.

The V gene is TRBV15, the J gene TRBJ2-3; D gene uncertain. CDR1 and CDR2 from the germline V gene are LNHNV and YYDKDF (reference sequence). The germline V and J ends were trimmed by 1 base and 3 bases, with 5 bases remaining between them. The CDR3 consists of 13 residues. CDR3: CATSRVGTDTQYF. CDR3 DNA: TGTGCCACCAGCAGAGTCGGAACAGATACGCAGTATTTT.

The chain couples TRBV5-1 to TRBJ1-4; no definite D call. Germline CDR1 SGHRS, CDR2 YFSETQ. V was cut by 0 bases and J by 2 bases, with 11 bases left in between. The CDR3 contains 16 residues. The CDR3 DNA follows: TGCGCCAGCAGCTTGGGTTCTGTATACACTAATGAAAAACTGTTTTTT. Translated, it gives CASSLGSVYTNEKLFF. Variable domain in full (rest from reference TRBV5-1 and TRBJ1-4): KAGVTQTPRYLIKTRGQQVTLSCSPISGHRSVSWYQQTPGQGLQFLFEYFSETQRNKGNFPGRFSGRQFSNSRSEMNVSTLELGDSALYLCASSLGSVYTNEKLFFGSGTQLSVL.

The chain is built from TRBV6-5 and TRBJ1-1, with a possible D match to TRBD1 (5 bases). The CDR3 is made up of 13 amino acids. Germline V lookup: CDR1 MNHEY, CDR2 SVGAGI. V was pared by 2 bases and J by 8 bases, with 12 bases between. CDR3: CASSYPGRPEAFF. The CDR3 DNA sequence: TGTGCCAGCAGTTACCCGGGACGGCCCGAAGCTTTCTTT.

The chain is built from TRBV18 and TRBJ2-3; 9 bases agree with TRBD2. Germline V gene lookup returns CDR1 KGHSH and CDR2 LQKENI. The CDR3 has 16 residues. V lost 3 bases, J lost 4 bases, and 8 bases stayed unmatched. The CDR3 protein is CASSPLLAGTADTQYF. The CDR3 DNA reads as TGTGCCAGCTCACCCCTCCTAGCGGGGACGGCAGATACGCAGTATTTT.

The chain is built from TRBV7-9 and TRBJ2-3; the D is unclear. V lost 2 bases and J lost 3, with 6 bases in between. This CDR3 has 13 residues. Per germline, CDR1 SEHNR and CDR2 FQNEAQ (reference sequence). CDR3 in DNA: TGTGCCAGCAGCTTAACCCCAACAGATACGCAGTATTTT. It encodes CASSLTPTDTQYF.

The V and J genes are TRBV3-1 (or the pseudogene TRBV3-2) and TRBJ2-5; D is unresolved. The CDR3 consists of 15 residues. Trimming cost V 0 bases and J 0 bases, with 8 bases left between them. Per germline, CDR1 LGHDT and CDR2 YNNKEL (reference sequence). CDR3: CASSQDTPYQETQYF. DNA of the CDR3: TGTGCCAGCAGCCAAGACACCCCCTACCAAGAGACCCAGTACTTC.

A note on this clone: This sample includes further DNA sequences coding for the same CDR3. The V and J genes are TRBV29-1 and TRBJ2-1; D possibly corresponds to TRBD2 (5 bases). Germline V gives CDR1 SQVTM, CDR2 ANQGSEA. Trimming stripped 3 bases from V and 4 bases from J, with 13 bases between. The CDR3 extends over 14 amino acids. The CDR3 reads CSVDEGRSYNEQFF. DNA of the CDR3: TGCAGCGTTGACGAGGGCAGGAGTTACAATGAGCAGTTCTTC.

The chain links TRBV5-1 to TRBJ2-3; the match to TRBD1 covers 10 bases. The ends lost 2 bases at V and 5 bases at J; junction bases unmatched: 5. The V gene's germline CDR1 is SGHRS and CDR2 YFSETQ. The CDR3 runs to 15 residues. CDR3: CASSFRQGAKDTQYF. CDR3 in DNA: TGCGCCAGCAGCTTCCGACAGGGGGCCAAAGATACGCAGTATTTT.

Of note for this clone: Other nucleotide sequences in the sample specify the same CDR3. This chain's CDR3 is CAWRENTEAFF. DNA for the CDR3: TGTGCCTGGAGAGAAAACACTGAAGCTTTCTTT. The chain carries TRBV30 and TRBJ1-1, with D unclear. V was trimmed by 3 bases and J by 2 bases, leaving 4 bases between them. The length of the CDR3 is 11 residues. Germline V gene data show CDR1 as GTSNPN and CDR2 as SVGIG (reference sequence). Combining the CDR3 with reference TRBV30 and TRBJ1-1 gives the whole variable domain SQTIHQWPATLVQPVGSPLSLECTVEGTSNPNLYWYRQAAGRGLQLLFYSVGIGQISSEVPQNLSASRPQDRQFILSSKKLLLSDSGFYLCAWRENTEAFFGQGTRLTVV.

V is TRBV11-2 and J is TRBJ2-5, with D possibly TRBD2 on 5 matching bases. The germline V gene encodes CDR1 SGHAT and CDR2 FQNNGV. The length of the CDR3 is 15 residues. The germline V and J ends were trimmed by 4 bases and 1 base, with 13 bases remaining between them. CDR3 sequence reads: CASSYGRSGQETQYF. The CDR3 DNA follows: TGTGCCAGCAGCTATGGGAGATCGGGCCAAGAGACCCAGTACTTC.

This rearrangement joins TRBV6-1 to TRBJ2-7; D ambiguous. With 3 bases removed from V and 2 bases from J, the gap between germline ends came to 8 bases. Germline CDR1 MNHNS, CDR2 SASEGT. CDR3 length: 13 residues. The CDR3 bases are TGTGCCAGCAGTGAGAAGCATACCTACGAGCAGTACTTC. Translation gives CASSEKHTYEQYF.

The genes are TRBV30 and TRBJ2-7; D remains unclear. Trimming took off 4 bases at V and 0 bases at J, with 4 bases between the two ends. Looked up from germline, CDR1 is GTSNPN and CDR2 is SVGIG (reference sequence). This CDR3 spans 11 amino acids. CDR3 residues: CAWTGSYEQYF. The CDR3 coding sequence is TGTGCCTGGACGGGCTCCTACGAGCAGTACTTC. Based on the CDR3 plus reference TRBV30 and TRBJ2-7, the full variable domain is SQTIHQWPATLVQPVGSPLSLECTVEGTSNPNLYWYRQAAGRGLQLLFYSVGIGQISSEVPQNLSASRPQDRQFILSSKKLLLSDSGFYLCAWTGSYEQYFGPGTRLTVT.

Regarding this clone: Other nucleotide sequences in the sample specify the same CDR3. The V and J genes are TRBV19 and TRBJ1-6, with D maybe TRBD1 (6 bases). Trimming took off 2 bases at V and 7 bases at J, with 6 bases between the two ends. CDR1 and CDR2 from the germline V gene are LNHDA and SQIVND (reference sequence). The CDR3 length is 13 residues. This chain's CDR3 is CASSIQGNSPLHF. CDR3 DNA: TGTGCCAGTAGTATACAGGGGAATTCACCCCTCCACTTT.

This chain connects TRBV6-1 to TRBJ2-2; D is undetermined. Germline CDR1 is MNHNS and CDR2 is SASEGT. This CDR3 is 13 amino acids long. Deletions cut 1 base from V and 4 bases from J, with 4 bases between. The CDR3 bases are TGTGCCAGCAGTGAAGGAGGCACCGGGGAGCTGTTTTTT. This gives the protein CASSEGGTGELFF.

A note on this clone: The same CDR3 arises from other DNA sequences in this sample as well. CDR3 nucleotide sequence: TGTGCCAGCAGCTTGGTGGGATACGGCTACACCTTC. Translated: CASSLVGYGYTF. V gene TRBV7-2 combines with J gene TRBJ1-2, with D uncertain. Trimming cost V 3 bases and J 8 bases, with 10 bases left between them. Germline V gives CDR1 SGHTA, CDR2 FQGNSA. This CDR3 is built from 12 residues. The full variable domain, in which reference TRBV7-2 and TRBJ1-2 provide the parts outside the CDR3, is GAGVSQSPSNKVTEKGKDVELRCDPISGHTALYWYRQSLGQGLEFLIYFQGNSAPDKSGLPSDRFSAERTGGSVSTLTIQRTQQEDSAVYLCASSLVGYGYTFGSGTRLTVV.